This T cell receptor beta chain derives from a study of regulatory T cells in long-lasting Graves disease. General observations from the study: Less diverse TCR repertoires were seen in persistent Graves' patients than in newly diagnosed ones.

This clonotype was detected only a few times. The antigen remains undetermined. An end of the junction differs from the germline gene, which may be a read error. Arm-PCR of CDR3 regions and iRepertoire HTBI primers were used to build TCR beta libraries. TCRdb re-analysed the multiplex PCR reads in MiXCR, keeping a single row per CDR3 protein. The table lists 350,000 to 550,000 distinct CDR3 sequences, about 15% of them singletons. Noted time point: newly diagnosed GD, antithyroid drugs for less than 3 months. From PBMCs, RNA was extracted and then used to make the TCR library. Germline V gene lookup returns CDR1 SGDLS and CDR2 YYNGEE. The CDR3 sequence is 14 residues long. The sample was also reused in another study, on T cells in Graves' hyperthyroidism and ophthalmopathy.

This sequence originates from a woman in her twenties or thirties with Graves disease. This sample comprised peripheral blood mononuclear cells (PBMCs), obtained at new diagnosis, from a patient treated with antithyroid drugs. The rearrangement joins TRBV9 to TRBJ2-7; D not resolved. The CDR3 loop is CASSVGSSSYEQYF. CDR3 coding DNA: TGTGCCAGCAGCGTAGGGAGTTCCTCCTACGAGCAGTATTTC.